This T cell receptor beta chain is drawn from a study of shared clonotypes between healthy human individuals. Study-level points and caveats: Larger estimated richness was generally seen in naive subsets than in memory subsets. Few donors restricted represented genetic and exposure-history diversity.

About this clone: Its antigen is not known.

Germline loops: CDR1 SNHLY, CDR2 FYNNEI. The CDR3 sequence is 13 residues long. The J segment lost 6 bases and the V segment lost 4 bases, leaving 3 bases of the junction unmatched. Several immunoSEQ plates received, in even portions, the genomic DNA of each subset. Generated by immunoSEQ multiplex PCR, the TCRdb table keeps only in-frame clones and is missing some. The table includes around 79,000 clones, about 65% detected once. This TCR was sampled from a man aged 25 to 40 in good health. The V and J genes are TRBV2 and TRBJ2-5; 9 bases align to TRBD1. Sequencing input: memory CD8+ T cells sorted from blood. Stated subset: CD45RO+ cells pooled with CCR7-negative TemRA cells. The CDR3 loop is CASSGDRGKTQYF. DNA for the CDR3: TGTGCCAGCAGTGGCGACAGGGGGAAGACCCAGTACTTC.